This T cell receptor beta chain originates from a study of T cells after yellow fever vaccination. This clonotype was counted a few times. In germline, CDR1 is DFQATT, CDR2 SNEGSKA (reference sequence). Trimming took 6 bases from V and 5 from J, leaving 19 bases between them. The length of the CDR3 is 14 residues. TCRdb independently ran MiXCR on the 5' RACE reads; one entry per CDR3 protein. The table has about 240,000 distinct CDR3 sequences, 6% to 7.5% seen once. The specimen comprised CD4+ T cells sorted from PBMCs, sampled 15 days after the yellow fever booster vaccination. The clonotype was recovered from a man aged 25-45 years who received the YFV17D yellow fever vaccine. This sequence joins TRBV20-1 and TRBJ2-5, with D possibly being TRBD1 (6 bases). DNA for the CDR3: TGCAGTGCCAAGACAGGAGGTCGTCCGGAGACCCAGTACTTC. It encodes CSAKTGGRPETQYF.